This TCR beta chain was found in a study of STAT3 mutations in large granular lymphocyte leukemia. General observations from the study: Clonal expansion was inferred from other time points because no sample existed at each clone's first appearance. In T-cell large granular lymphocyte leukemia, about half of patients showed multiple immunodominant subclonotypes. In several patients, dominant TCR clone burden exceeded STAT3 mutant burden. Sampling intervals varied between patients and samples. TCR clonotype switching after therapy occurred in about 30% of the 18 patients.

To note about this clone: Its antigen is not known.

Some clones are missing from TCRdb's copy, which holds only in-frame ones; the method was immunoSEQ multiplex PCR. The sample has about 39,000 clones, about 81% seen once. Per germline, CDR1 LNHNV and CDR2 YYDKDF (reference sequence). The CDR3 length is 15 residues. V lost 0 bases and J lost 1, with 7 bases in between. This clonotype was obtained from a human donor with T large granular lymphocyte leukemia. Some clones in this sample may be carry-over from other donors' samples. This rearrangement joins TRBV15 to TRBJ2-1; D gene unclear. The specimen sequenced was PBMCs. This chain's CDR3 is CATSRDQQSYNEQFF. The CDR3 DNA follows: TGTGCCACCAGCAGAGATCAACAGTCCTACAATGAGCAGTTCTTC.